Following are 22 T cell receptor beta chains from one sample sequenced in a study of spatial heterogeneity in lung cancer. As for time point: sample taken at primary tumor resection. Frozen PBMC, nontumor lung or tumor provided whole RNA, which was sequenced unsorted. TCRdb fed the 5' RACE reads into MiXCR, producing one record per CDR3 protein. Of approximately 7,000 distinct CDR3 sequences listed, 3% to 5% are singletons. The sample consisted of normal lung tissue next to the tumor, taken at surgery. The receptors here all came from a female donor with early-stage non-small cell lung cancer.

This clonotype was found many times. The V gene is TRBV11-2, the J gene TRBJ2-7; a weak D match, TRBD2 (6 bases). The CDR3 runs 12 residues. Germline CDR1 and CDR2: SGHAT and FQNNGV. Between the trimmed V and J ends, which lost 8 bases and 6 bases, there was a span of 14 bases. CDR3 in DNA: TGTGCCAGCCAACTGGGCGGGGCCGAGCAGTACTTC. This gives the protein CASQLGGAEQYF.

This sequence joins TRBV5-5 and TRBJ2-2; D unclear. V lost 0 bases and J lost 4, with 10 bases in between. The CDR3 totals 15 residues. Germline lookup yields CDR1 SGHKS and CDR2 YYEKEE (reference sequence). CDR3 in amino acids: CASSLVKRSTGELFF. DNA for the CDR3: TGTGCCAGCAGCTTGGTCAAACGATCCACCGGGGAGCTGTTTTTT.

This clonotype was seen repeatedly, ten times or more. V is TRBV12-3 or TRBV12-4 and J is TRBJ1-5, with D unresolved. CDR3 size: 12 residues. V was shortened by 5 bases and J by 6 bases, with 8 bases between the two germline ends. The CDR3 spells CASSAGVQPQHF. Written as DNA, the CDR3 is TGTGCCAGCAGTGCGGGTGTTCAGCCCCAGCATTTT.

This clonotype was picked up many times. This chain uses TRBV5-1 with TRBJ2-7, with D unresolved. The V and J ends lost 0 bases and 3 bases respectively, with 13 bases between them. This CDR3 contains 15 residues. The V gene's germline CDR1 is SGHRS and CDR2 YFSETQ. The CDR3 spells CASSLGFSARYEQYF. CDR3 nucleotides: TGCGCCAGCAGCTTGGGATTTTCAGCCCGCTACGAGCAGTACTTC. The full variable domain, completed using reference TRBV5-1 and TRBJ2-7, is KAGVTQTPRYLIKTRGQQVTLSCSPISGHRSVSWYQQTPGQGLQFLFEYFSETQRNKGNFPGRFSGRQFSNSRSEMNVSTLELGDSALYLCASSLGFSARYEQYFGPGTRLTVT.

This clonotype is classed as medium-sized. The V gene is TRBV29-1, the J gene TRBJ1-5; D remains ambiguous. The CDR3 covers 13 residues. Per the germline V gene, CDR1 is SQVTM and CDR2 is ANQGSEA. The V end was cut by 4 bases, the J end by 7 bases, with 14 bases between. CDR3 residues: CSVVVGLGQPQHF. DNA of the CDR3: TGCAGCGTTGTAGTCGGGCTTGGGCAGCCCCAGCATTTT.

This clonotype rates as medium-sized. This rearrangement joins TRBV10-3 to TRBJ2-7, with D hard to call. Germline CDR1 ENHRY, CDR2 SYGVKD. This CDR3 has 16 amino acids. V was trimmed by 4 bases and J by 3 bases, leaving 19 bases between them. The DNA of the CDR3 is TGTGCCATCAGTGGCGCCCAAGGACCGGATGTCTACGAGCAGTACTTC. Translation: CAISGAQGPDVYEQYF.

This clonotype qualifies as medium-sized. This sequence joins TRBV7-8 and TRBJ2-7, with D perhaps TRBD2 (5 bases). Trimming left V 4 bases short and J 11 bases short, with 15 bases between. This CDR3 region has 12 residues. The germline CDR1 and CDR2 sequences are SGHVS and FQNEAQ. CDR3 DNA sequence: TGTGCCAGCAGCTCGAGCGGTGGGGTAAAGTACTTC. As protein: CASSSSGGVKYF.

This clonotype rates as medium-sized (0.01 to 0.1%). V is TRBV12-5 and J is TRBJ2-2, with D hard to call. The length of the CDR3 is 11 residues. The germline V gene encodes CDR1 LGHNT and CDR2 FRNRAP. Trimming stripped 6 bases from V and 9 bases from J, with 8 bases between. The CDR3 is CASGFDRELFF. CDR3 bases: TGTGCTAGTGGCTTCGACCGGGAGCTGTTTTTT. The whole variable domain, remainder taken from reference TRBV12-5 and TRBJ2-2, is DARVTQTPRHKVTEMGQEVTMRCQPILGHNTVFWYRQTMMQGLELLAYFRNRAPLDDSGMPKDRFSAEMPDATLATLKIQPSEPRDSAVYFCASGFDRELFFGEGSRLTVL.

This clonotype appeared many times. V gene TRBV28 combines with J gene TRBJ1-5, with TRBD1 matching over 7 bases. CDR3 length: 15 residues. CDR1 is MDHEN and CDR2 is SYDVKM in the germline V gene. The ends lost 3 bases at V and 4 bases at J; junction bases unmatched: 6. The CDR3 region has the DNA TGTGCCAGCAGTTTTGGGGACAGAGATAATCAGCCCCAGCATTTT. Translated, it gives CASSFGDRDNQPQHF.

Relative to its sample, this clonotype is medium-sized. The chain carries TRBV28 and TRBJ1-1; TRBD1 agrees at 7 bases. V was clipped by 3 bases and J by 5 bases; unmatched bases: 9. CDR3 length: 15 residues. CDR1 and CDR2 from the germline V gene are MDHEN and SYDVKM. The CDR3 coding sequence is TGTGCCAGCAGTTTCCAAACAGGGGTAGAGACTGAAGCTTTCTTT. It encodes CASSFQTGVETEAFF.

This clonotype was seen repeatedly, ten times or more. The V call is TRBV5-4, the J call TRBJ1-2, with no clear D. CDR3 length: 14 residues. Germline V gives CDR1 SGHNT, CDR2 YYREEE (reference sequence). V dropped 2 bases and J dropped 5 bases, with 13 bases sitting between them. For the CDR3, the DNA is TGTGCCAGCAGCTTTAGCGGGAGTGGGTATGGCTACACCTTC. Translating it yields CASSFSGSGYGYTF. Based on the CDR3 plus reference TRBV5-4 and TRBJ1-2, the full variable domain is ETGVTQSPTHLIKTRGQQVTLRCSSQSGHNTVSWYQQALGQGPQFIFQYYREEENGRGNFPPRFSGLQFPNYSSELNVNALELDDSALYLCASSFSGSGYGYTFGSGTRLTVV.

This clonotype was recorded at least ten times. The gene calls are TRBV7-2 and TRBJ2-3; TRBD1 or TRBD2 may be the D gene (5 bases each). Germline CDR1 is SGHTA and CDR2 is FQGNSA. Trimming removed 2 bases from V and 2 bases from J, with 11 bases in between. CDR3 size: 15 residues. CDR3 residues: CASSLSGGTTDTQYF. CDR3 DNA sequence: TGTGCCAGCAGCTTAAGTGGGGGTACCACAGATACGCAGTATTTT. Variable domain in full (rest from reference TRBV7-2 and TRBJ2-3): GAGVSQSPSNKVTEKGKDVELRCDPISGHTALYWYRQSLGQGLEFLIYFQGNSAPDKSGLPSDRFSAERTGGSVSTLTIQRTQQEDSAVYLCASSLSGGTTDTQYFGPGTRLTVL.

This clonotype was found many times. The chain has TRBV7-2 and TRBJ2-3; 7 nucleotides align to TRBD1. Germline CDR1 reads SGHTA; CDR2 reads FQGNSA. The CDR3 loop spans 15 amino acids. V was pared by 8 bases and J by 3 bases, with 11 bases of the junction left unmatched. The CDR3 coding sequence is TGTGCCAGCGCTTTTAGGGGACAGCCGACAGATACGCAGTATTTT. Protein: CASAFRGQPTDTQYF.

In this sample, this clonotype turned up many times. V usage is TRBV14 and J usage is TRBJ2-2, with D unclear. This CDR3 region has 16 residues. The V gene's germline CDR1 is SGHDN and CDR2 FVKESK. Trimming left V 1 base short and J 2 bases short, with 11 bases between. The CDR3 coding sequence is TGTGCCAGCAGCCAAGGTCGGCCCCTTAACACCGGGGAGCTGTTTTTT. This sequence encodes CASSQGRPLNTGELFF.

This clonotype was seen many times. This rearrangement joins TRBV5-1 to TRBJ1-4; TRBD1 might be the D (5 bases). The CDR3 is 17 residues long. The V end was cut by 0 bases, the J end by 2 bases, with 14 bases between. CDR1 and CDR2 (germline): SGHRS, YFSETQ. CDR3 DNA sequence: TGCGCCAGCAGCTTGGCCAGGGCAGGCGATACTAATGAAAAACTGTTTTTT. Its translation is CASSLARAGDTNEKLFF.

This clonotype came up many times. The CDR3 region has the DNA TGTGCCAGTACCCCCCAAAACGCTGGGGCCAACGTCCTGACTTTC. Protein product: CASTPQNAGANVLTF. This rearrangement joins TRBV19 to TRBJ2-6; D is ambiguous. This CDR3 is 15 amino acids long. Between the trimmed V and J ends, which lost 7 bases and 2 bases, there was a span of 12 bases. The germline gives CDR1 LNHDA, CDR2 SQIVND (reference sequence).

There are many counts of this clonotype. The chain recombines TRBV5-1 with TRBJ2-1, with 11 bases fitting TRBD1. CDR3 length: 16 amino acids. The germline CDR1 and CDR2 sequences are SGHRS and YFSETQ. The ends lost 0 bases at V and 10 bases at J; junction bases unmatched: 9. The CDR3 DNA reads as TGCGCCAGCAGCTTGGCCATCGGACAGGGGGCAAAGGAGCAGTTCTTC. Amino acid sequence: CASSLAIGQGAKEQFF.

This clonotype was counted between two and nine times. The V gene is TRBV7-3, the J gene TRBJ2-5, with unresolved D. V lost 1 base to trimming and J lost 8 bases, with 26 bases between them. The germline gives CDR1 SGHTA, CDR2 FQGTGA. The CDR3 loop spans 18 amino acids. The CDR3 DNA follows: TGTGCCAGCAGCTTAAACCCGGGCCCCCCGGTAGCCTTCGCAACCCAGTACTTC. Encoded protein: CASSLNPGPPVAFATQYF.

Ten or more counts support this clonotype. The rearrangement links TRBV7-9 to TRBJ2-1, with 8 bases lining up with TRBD2. This CDR3 contains 16 residues. The germline gives CDR1 SEHNR, CDR2 FQNEAQ (reference sequence). The J segment lost 0 bases and the V segment lost 10 bases, leaving 11 bases of the junction unmatched. DNA for the CDR3: TGTGCCATTATACTAGCGGACAGCGACTCCTACAATGAGCAGTTCTTC. Its translation: CAIILADSDSYNEQFF.

This clonotype was seen repeatedly, ten times or more. This chain uses TRBV30 with TRBJ1-1, with TRBD1 matching over 8 bases. Trimming cost V 6 bases and J 6 bases; bases outside gene matches: 15. This CDR3 is built from 15 residues. Per germline, CDR1 GTSNPN and CDR2 SVGIG (reference sequence). The CDR3 sequence: CACLRGLSLAAEAFF. CDR3 sequence (DNA): TGTGCCTGCCTCAGGGGGCTGTCTCTCGCCGCTGAAGCTTTCTTT.

In this sample, this clonotype turned up a few times. The chain employs TRBV12-3 or TRBV12-4 and TRBJ2-7; D is unresolved. Trimming removed 2 bases from V and 2 bases from J, with 10 bases in between. CDR3 length: 14 residues. The CDR3 loop reads CASSLRRSTYEQYF. Written as DNA, the CDR3 is TGTGCCAGCAGTTTAAGGCGGTCCACCTACGAGCAGTACTTC.

Within the sample, this clonotype is medium-sized (0.01 to 0.1%). The V and J genes are TRBV20-1 and TRBJ2-2; D is ambiguous. This CDR3 has 11 amino acids. Germline CDR1 DFQATT, CDR2 SNEGSKA (reference sequence). The V and J ends lost 3 bases and 5 bases respectively, with 4 bases between them. The CDR3 protein is CSASRTGELFF. CDR3 DNA sequence: TGCAGTGCTAGCCGTACCGGGGAGCTGTTTTTT.